This T cell receptor beta chain came from a study of OX40 agonist ivuxolimab in advanced cancers. Study findings and constraints: Among patients with partial responses at 0.1-3.0 mg/kg, clonal expansion was among the lowest.

This clone was detected only once. What it recognizes is unknown. Assay: immunoSEQ multiplex PCR; the TCRdb copy retains only in-frame clones and omits some. Of under 15,000 clones listed, about four fifths are singletons. V was cut by 7 bases and J by 4 bases, with 8 bases left in between. The length of the CDR3 is 11 residues. Germline V gene lookup returns CDR1 MDHEN and CDR2 SYDVKM. This clonotype was sampled from an adult with an advanced solid tumor such as melanoma, head and neck, liver or kidney cancer. This specimen consisted of CD4+ or CD8+ T cells sorted from blood, obtained in a trial of the OX40 agonist ivuxolimab. The chain combines TRBV28 with TRBJ2-7, with D perhaps TRBD1 (5 bases). The CDR3 DNA reads as TGTGCCAGCACAGACAGTTACGAGCAGTACTTC. It yields the protein CASTDSYEQYF.